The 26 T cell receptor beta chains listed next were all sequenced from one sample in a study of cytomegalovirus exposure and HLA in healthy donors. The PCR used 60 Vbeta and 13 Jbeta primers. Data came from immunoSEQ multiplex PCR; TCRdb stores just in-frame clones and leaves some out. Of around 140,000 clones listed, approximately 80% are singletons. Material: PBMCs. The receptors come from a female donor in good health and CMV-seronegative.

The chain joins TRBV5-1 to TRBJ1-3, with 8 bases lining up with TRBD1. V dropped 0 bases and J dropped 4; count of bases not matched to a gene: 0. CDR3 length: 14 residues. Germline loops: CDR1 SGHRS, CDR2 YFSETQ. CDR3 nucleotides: TGCGCCAGCAGCTTGGACAGGGGGGGAAACACCATATATTTT. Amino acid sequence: CASSLDRGGNTIYF.

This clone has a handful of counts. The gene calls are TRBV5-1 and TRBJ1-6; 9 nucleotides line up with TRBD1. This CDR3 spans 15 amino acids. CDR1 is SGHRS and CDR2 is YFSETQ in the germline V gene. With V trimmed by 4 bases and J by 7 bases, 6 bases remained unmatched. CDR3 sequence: CASSEGQGWNSPLHF. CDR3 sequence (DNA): TGCGCCAGCAGCGAAGGACAGGGGTGGAATTCACCCCTCCACTTT.

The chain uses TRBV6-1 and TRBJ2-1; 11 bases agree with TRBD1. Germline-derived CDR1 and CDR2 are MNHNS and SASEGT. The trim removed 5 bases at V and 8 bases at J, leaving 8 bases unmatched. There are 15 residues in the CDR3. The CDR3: CASSPLGTGGHEQFF. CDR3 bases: TGTGCCAGCAGTCCACTGGGGACAGGGGGTCATGAGCAGTTCTTC.

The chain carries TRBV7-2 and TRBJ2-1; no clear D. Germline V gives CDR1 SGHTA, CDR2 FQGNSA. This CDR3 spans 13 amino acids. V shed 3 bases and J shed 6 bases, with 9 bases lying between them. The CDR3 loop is CASSFVHGNEQFF. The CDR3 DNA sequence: TGTGCCAGCAGCTTTGTCCACGGCAATGAGCAGTTCTTC. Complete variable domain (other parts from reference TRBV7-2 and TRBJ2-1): GAGVSQSPSNKVTEKGKDVELRCDPISGHTALYWYRQSLGQGLEFLIYFQGNSAPDKSGLPSDRFSAERTGGSVSTLTIQRTQQEDSAVYLCASSFVHGNEQFFGPGTRLTVL.

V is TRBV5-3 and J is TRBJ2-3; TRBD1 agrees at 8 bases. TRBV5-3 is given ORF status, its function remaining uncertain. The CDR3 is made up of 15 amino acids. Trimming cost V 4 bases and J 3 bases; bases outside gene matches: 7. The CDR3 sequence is CARSPYRTGTDTQYF. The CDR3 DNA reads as TGTGCCAGAAGCCCCTACCGGACAGGGACAGATACGCAGTATTTT.

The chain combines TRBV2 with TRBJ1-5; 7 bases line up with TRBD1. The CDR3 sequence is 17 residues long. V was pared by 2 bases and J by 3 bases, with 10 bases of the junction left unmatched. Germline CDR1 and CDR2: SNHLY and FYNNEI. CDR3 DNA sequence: TGTGCCAGCAGTGAATGGGTCAGAACAGGGGCCAATCAGCCCCAGCATTTT. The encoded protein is CASSEWVRTGANQPQHF.

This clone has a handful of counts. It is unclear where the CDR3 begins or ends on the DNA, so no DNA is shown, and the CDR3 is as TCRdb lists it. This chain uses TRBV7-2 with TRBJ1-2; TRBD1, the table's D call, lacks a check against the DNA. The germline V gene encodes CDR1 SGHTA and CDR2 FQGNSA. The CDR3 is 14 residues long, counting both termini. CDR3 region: CASSLVATGSSYPF.

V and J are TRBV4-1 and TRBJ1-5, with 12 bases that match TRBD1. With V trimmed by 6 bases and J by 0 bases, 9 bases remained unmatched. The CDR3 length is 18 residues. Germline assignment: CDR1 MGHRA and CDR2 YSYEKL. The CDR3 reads CASSGGQGAQDSNQPQHF. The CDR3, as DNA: TGCGCCAGCAGTGGGGGACAGGGGGCCCAGGATAGCAATCAGCCCCAGCATTTT.

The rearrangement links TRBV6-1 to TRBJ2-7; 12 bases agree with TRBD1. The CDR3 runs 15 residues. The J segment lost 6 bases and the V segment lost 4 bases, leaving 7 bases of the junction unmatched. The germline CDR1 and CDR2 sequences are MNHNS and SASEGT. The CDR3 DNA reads TGTGCCAGCAGTGCTGGGACAGGGGGCGGCGGCGAGCAGTACTTC. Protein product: CASSAGTGGGGEQYF.

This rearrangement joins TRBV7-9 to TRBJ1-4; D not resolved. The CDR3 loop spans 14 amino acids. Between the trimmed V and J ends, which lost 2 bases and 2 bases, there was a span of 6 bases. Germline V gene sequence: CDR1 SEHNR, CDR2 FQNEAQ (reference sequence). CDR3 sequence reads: CASSLQLTNEKLFF. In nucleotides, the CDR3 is TGTGCCAGCAGCTTACAACTGACTAATGAAAAACTGTTTTTT.

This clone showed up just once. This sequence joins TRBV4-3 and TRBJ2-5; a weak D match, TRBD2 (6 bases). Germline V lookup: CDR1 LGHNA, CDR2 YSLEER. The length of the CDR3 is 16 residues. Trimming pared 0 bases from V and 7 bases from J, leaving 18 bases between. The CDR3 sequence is CASSQEERAGRRTQYF. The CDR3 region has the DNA TGCGCCAGCAGCCAAGAGGAGCGGGCAGGGAGGCGGACCCAGTACTTC.

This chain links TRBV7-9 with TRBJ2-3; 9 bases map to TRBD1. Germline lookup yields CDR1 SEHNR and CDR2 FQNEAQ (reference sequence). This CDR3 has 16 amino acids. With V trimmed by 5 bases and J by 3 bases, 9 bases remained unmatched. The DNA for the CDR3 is TGTGCCAGCAGCCTACAGGGGGCGGGAGTGACAGATACGCAGTATTTT. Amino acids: CASSLQGAGVTDTQYF. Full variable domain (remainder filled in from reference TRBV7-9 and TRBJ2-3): DTGVSQNPRHKITKRGQNVTFRCDPISEHNRLYWYRQTLGQGPEFLTYFQNEAQLEKSRLLSDRFSAERPKGSFSTLEIQRTEQGDSAMYLCASSLQGAGVTDTQYFGPGTRLTVL.

CDR3 in amino acids: CAISAPSRGQETQYF. CDR3 coding DNA: TGTGCCATCAGTGCCCCCAGCCGCGGCCAAGAGACCCAGTACTTC. This chain links TRBV10-3 with TRBJ2-5; D remains unclear. Trimming took off 4 bases at V and 1 base at J, with 13 bases between the two ends. Germline assignment: CDR1 ENHRY and CDR2 SYGVKD. This CDR3 has 15 amino acids.

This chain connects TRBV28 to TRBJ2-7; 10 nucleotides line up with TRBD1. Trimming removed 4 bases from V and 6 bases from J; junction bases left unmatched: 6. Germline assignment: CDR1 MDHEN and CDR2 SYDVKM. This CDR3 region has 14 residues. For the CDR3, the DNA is TGTGCCAGCAGTTGGACAGGGGGGAGGCGCGAGCAGTACTTC. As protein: CASSWTGGRREQYF. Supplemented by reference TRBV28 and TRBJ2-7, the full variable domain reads DVKVTQSSRYLVKRTGEKVFLECVQDMDHENMFWYRQDPGLGLRLIYFSYDVKMKEKGDIPEGYSVSREKKERFSLILESASTNQTSMYLCASSWTGGRREQYFGPGTRLTVT.

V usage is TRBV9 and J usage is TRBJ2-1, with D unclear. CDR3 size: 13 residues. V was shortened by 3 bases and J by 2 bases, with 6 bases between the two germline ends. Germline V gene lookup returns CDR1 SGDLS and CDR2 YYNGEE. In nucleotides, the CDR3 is TGTGCCAGCAGCGCCCGTCCCTACAATGAGCAGTTCTTC. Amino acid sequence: CASSARPYNEQFF.

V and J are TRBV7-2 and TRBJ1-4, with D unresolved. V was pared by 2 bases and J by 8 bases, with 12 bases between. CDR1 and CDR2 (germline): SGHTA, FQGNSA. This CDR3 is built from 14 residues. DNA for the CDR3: TGTGCCAGCAGCTTAACGGGGTTTGGGGAAAAACTGTTTTTT. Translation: CASSLTGFGEKLFF.

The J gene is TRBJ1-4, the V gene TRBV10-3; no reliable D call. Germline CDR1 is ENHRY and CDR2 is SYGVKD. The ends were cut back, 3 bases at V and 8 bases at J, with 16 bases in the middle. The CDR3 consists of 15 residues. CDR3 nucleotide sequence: TGTGCCATCAGTGACGGCCCAGGAAGAGCAGAAAAACTGTTTTTT. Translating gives CAISDGPGRAEKLFF.

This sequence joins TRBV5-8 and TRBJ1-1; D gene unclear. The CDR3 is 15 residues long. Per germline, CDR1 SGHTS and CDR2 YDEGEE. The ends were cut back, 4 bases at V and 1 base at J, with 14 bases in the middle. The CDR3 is CASSPPRDRNTEAFF. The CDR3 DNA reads TGTGCCAGCAGCCCCCCGCGGGATCGGAACACTGAAGCTTTCTTT.

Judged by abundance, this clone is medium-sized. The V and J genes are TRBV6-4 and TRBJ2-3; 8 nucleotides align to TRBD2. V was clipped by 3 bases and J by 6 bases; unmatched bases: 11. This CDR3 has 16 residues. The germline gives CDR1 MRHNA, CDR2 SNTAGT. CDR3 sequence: CASSDEAGGRMDTQYF. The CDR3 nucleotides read TGTGCCAGCAGTGATGAGGCGGGGGGCAGGATGGATACGCAGTATTTT.

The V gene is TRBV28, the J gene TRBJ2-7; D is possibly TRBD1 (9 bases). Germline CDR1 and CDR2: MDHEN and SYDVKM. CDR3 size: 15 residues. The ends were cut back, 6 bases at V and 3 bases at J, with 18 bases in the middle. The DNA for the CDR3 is TGTGCCAGCAGGACAGGGGGACTAGGAGGCTACGAGCAGTACTTC. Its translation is CASRTGGLGGYEQYF.

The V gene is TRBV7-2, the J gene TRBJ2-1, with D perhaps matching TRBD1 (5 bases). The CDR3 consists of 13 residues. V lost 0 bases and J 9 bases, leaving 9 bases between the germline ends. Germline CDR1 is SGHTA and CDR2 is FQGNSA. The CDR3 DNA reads TGTGCCAGCAGCTTAGCTGTGGGGCCTGAGCAGTTCTTC. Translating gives CASSLAVGPEQFF.

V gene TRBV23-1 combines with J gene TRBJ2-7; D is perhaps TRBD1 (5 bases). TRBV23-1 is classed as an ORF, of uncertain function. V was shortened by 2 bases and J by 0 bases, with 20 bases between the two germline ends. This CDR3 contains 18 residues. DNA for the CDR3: TGCGCCAGCAGTCAACCGGATTCCTCCGAGACAGACTCCTACGAGCAGTACTTC. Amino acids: CASSQPDSSETDSYEQYF.

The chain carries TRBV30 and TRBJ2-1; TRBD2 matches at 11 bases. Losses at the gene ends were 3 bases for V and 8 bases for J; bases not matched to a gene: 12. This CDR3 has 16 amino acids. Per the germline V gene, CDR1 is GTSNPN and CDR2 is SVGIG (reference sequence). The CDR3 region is CAWRPRTSGPRYEQFF. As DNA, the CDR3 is TGTGCCTGGAGACCGCGGACTAGCGGGCCTAGGTATGAGCAGTTCTTC.

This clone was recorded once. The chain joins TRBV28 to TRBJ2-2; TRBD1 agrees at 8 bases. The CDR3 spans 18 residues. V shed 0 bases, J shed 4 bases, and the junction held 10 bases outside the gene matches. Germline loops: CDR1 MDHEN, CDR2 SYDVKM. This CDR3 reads CASSLWFDRGEGTGELFF. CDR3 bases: TGTGCCAGCAGTTTATGGTTTGACAGGGGCGAAGGCACCGGGGAGCTGTTTTTT.

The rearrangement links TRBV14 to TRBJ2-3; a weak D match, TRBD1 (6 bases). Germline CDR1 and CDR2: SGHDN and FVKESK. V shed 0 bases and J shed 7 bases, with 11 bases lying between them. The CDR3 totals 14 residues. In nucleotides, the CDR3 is TGTGCCAGCAGCCAAGATTACAGGGCGCATACGCAGTATTTT. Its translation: CASSQDYRAHTQYF.

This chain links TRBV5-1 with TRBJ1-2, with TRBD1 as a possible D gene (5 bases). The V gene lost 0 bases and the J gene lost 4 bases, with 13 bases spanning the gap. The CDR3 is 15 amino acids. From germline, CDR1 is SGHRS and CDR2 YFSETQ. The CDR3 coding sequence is TGCGCCAGCAGCTTGGATGCGGGGGGTAGCTATGGCTACACCTTC. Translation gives CASSLDAGGSYGYTF.